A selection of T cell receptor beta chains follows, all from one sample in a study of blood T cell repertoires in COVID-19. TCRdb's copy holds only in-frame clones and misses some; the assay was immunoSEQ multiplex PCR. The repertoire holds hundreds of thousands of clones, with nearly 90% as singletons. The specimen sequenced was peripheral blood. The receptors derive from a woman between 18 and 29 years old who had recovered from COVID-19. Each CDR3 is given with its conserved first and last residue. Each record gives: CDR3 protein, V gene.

cdr3_aa: CASSDMGGSFGETQYF
v_call: TRBV6-1

cdr3_aa: CASSVGGGTYEQYF
v_call: TRBV9

cdr3_aa: CASSTANAYEQYF
v_call: TRBV25-1

cdr3_aa: CASIFFGGDNSPLHF
v_call: TRBV6-5

cdr3_aa: CASRSERTYNEQFF
v_call: TRBV7-3

cdr3_aa: CASSFGGRGQPQHF
v_call: TRBV27

cdr3_aa: CASRSGSNEQFF
v_call: TRBV27

cdr3_aa: CASSSMSGQAYQPQHF
v_call: TRBV5-6

cdr3_aa: CASSPTAGEYEQFF
v_call: TRBV19

cdr3_aa: CASSPMADTIYF
v_call: TRBV18

cdr3_aa: CSALSLREQFF
v_call: TRBV20-1

cdr3_aa: CASSLISGSPLHF
v_call: TRBV16

cdr3_aa: CASGQTSGSNAGELFF
v_call: TRBV12-5

cdr3_aa: CASSPERAGETQYF
v_call: TRBV18

cdr3_aa: CASSYSTGGHGYTF
v_call: TRBV6-5

cdr3_aa: CASSVGTSGLNTGELFF
v_call: TRBV9

cdr3_aa: CASSLSVLNTEAFF
v_call: TRBV7-9

cdr3_aa: CAISELGADSNQPQHF
v_call: TRBV10-3

cdr3_aa: CSDQNRVDYGYTF
v_call: TRBV29-1

cdr3_aa: CASSPTGLAGVTDTQYF
v_call: TRBV19

cdr3_aa: CASYQGTDYGYTF
v_call: TRBV2

cdr3_aa: CASSLSRGQNYEQYF
v_call: TRBV27

cdr3_aa: CASSPHVTGLGTEAFF
v_call: TRBV4-2

cdr3_aa: CAWSGQGAGDTEAFF
v_call: TRBV30

cdr3_aa: CASSPLGPGVYQPQHF
v_call: TRBV18

cdr3_aa: CASSPLPTANSNQPQHF
v_call: TRBV5-8

cdr3_aa: CASSENPGLALTGELFF
v_call: TRBV25-1

cdr3_aa: CASSEDSSYNEQFF
v_call: TRBV25-1

cdr3_aa: CSVEGAGEGLPQHF
v_call: TRBV29-1

cdr3_aa: CASSVGTVDEQYF
v_call: TRBV9

cdr3_aa: CASGRDSYYGYTF
v_call: TRBV12-5

cdr3_aa: CASSPGTAKYSNQPQHF
v_call: TRBV7-2

cdr3_aa: CATKDRTQETQYF
v_call: TRBV19

cdr3_aa: CASSTSASSNQPQHF
v_call: TRBV7-9

cdr3_aa: CSVAVRGRNYGYTF
v_call: TRBV29-1

cdr3_aa: CASSPPGQGPTEAFF
v_call: TRBV5-4

cdr3_aa: CASSDPGSDTQYF
v_call: TRBV25-1

cdr3_aa: CASSPYTGISTEAFF
v_call: TRBV7-6

cdr3_aa: CASSYFNSNQPQHF
v_call: TRBV6-2/TRBV6-3

cdr3_aa: CASSFPSGTKTNTGELFF
v_call: TRBV11-2

cdr3_aa: CASSFGGSNIQYF
v_call: TRBV7-9

cdr3_aa: CASSAYREMNTEAFF
v_call: TRBV27

cdr3_aa: CASSRTPGGTEAFF
v_call: TRBV3-1/TRBV3-2

cdr3_aa: CASSVVGTGEAFF
v_call: TRBV9

cdr3_aa: CASSPTQGSPEQYF
v_call: TRBV18

cdr3_aa: CASSRGPQETQYF
v_call: TRBV7-9